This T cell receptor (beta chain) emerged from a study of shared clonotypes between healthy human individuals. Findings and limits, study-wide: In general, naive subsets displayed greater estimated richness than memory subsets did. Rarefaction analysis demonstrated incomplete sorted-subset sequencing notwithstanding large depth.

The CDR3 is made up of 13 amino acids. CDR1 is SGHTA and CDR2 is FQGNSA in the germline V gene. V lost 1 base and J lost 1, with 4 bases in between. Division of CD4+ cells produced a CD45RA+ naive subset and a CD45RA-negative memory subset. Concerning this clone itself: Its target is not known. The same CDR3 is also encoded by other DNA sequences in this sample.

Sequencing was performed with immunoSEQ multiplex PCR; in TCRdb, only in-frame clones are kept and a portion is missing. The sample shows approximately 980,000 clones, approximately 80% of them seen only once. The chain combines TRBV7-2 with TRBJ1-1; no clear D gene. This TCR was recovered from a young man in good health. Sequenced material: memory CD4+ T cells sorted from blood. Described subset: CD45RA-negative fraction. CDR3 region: CASSLGRNTEAFF. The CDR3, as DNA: TGTGCCAGCAGCTTAGGTCGGAACACTGAAGCTTTCTTT.